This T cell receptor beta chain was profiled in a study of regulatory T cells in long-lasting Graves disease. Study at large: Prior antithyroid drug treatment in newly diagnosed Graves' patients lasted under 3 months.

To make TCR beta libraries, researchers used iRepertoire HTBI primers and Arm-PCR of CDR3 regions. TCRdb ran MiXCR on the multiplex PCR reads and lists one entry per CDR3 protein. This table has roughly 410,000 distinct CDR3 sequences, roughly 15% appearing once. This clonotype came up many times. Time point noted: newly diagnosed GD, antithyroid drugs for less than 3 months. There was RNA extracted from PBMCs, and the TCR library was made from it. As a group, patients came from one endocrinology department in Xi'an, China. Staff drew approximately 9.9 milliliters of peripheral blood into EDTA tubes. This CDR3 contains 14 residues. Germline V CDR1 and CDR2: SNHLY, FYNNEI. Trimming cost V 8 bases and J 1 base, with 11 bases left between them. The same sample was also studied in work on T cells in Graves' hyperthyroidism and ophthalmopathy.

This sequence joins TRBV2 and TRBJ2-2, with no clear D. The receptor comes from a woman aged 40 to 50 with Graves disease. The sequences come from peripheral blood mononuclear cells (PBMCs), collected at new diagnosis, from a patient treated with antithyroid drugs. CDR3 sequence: CASLVRLNTGELFF. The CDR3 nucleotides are TGTGCCAGCTTGGTCCGACTGAACACCGGGGAGCTGTTTTTT. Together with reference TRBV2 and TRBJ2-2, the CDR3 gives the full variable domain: EPEVTQTPSHQVTQMGQEVILRCVPISNHLYFYWYRQILGQKVEFLVSFYNNEISEKSEIFDDQFSVERPDGSNFTLKIRSTKLEDSAMYFCASLVRLNTGELFFGEGSRLTVL.